One and the same sample provided the 21 T cell receptor beta chains below, sequenced in a study of T cells expressing NK-cell markers. Following a re-call of the 5' RACE reads, TCRdb has one entry per CDR3 protein and lacks DNA. The specimen's table records some 460,000 distinct CDR3 sequences. Sequenced sample: blood T cells: a sorted CD56 or NKG2C T cell subset, CD4+ or CD8+ T cells, or bulk PBMC T cells (not recorded which). These receptor sequences come from a woman aged 45-65 years in good health.

The chain joins TRBV15 to TRBJ2-7; TCRdb indicates TRBD2, and absent DNA this call remains unverified. Germline lookup yields CDR1 LNHNV and CDR2 YYDKDF (reference sequence). The CDR3 has 16 amino acids. This CDR3 is CATSRDRSGISYEQYF.

V usage is TRBV27 and J usage is TRBJ2-2; no DNA is available, so the TRBD1 call from TCRdb remains unchecked. The CDR3 is 14 amino acids. Germline CDR1 and CDR2: MNHEY and SMNVEV (reference sequence). The CDR3 protein is CASTGTGGAGELFF.

The V and J genes are TRBV27 and TRBJ2-5; TCRdb selects TRBD2, and the lack of DNA leaves this call unchecked. This CDR3 is built from 13 residues. Per germline, CDR1 MNHEY and CDR2 SMNVEV (reference sequence). Here the CDR3 reads CASSYGPSGTQYF.

CDR3 sequence reads: CASREVAGKQETQYF. The V call is TRBV6-5, the J call TRBJ2-5; the D call of TRBD2 rests on TCRdb alone, since no DNA is present to check it. The CDR3 totals 15 residues. The germline gives CDR1 MNHEY, CDR2 SVGAGI.

This chain uses TRBV18 with TRBJ2-5; TCRdb's D call of TRBD2 is untestable without DNA. There are 15 residues in the CDR3. Germline V gives CDR1 KGHSH, CDR2 LQKENI. CDR3 sequence: CASISGTSGRKTQYF. The variable domain in full, with the rest retrieved from reference TRBV18 and TRBJ2-5, is NAGVMQNPRHLVRRRGQEARLRCSPMKGHSHVYWYRQLPEEGLKFMVYLQKENIIDESGMPKERFSAEFPKEGPSILRIQQVVRGDSAAYFCASISGTSGRKTQYFGPGTRLLVL.

The CDR3 protein is CAISDGGQSNQPQHF. The gene calls are TRBV10-3 and TRBJ1-5; absent DNA, TCRdb's TRBD1 call cannot be checked. Germline V gene data show CDR1 as ENHRY and CDR2 as SYGVKD. The CDR3 runs 15 residues.

The chain links TRBV7-2 to TRBJ2-3; the D call of TRBD1 rests on TCRdb alone, since no DNA is present to check it. The germline gives CDR1 SGHTA, CDR2 FQGNSA. The CDR3 has 15 residues. CDR3 region: CASTPFAFEGDTQYF.

This chain links TRBV6-5 with TRBJ2-5; the TCRdb call, TRBD1, lacks DNA for checking. Per the germline V gene, CDR1 is MNHEY and CDR2 is SVGAGI. The CDR3 spans 15 residues. The CDR3 protein is CASSSETGDQETQYF.

This sequence joins TRBV10-3 and TRBJ2-2. The CDR3 extends over 15 amino acids. The germline gives CDR1 ENHRY, CDR2 SYGVKD. This chain's CDR3 is CAISESLTNTGELFF.

The V and J genes are TRBV7-6 and TRBJ2-3; as DNA is missing, the TRBD1 call by TCRdb cannot be tested. The CDR3 is 16 amino acids. Germline V gives CDR1 SGHVS, CDR2 FNYEAQ. The CDR3: CASSSQQGTLAATQYF.

This chain uses TRBV3-1 with TRBJ1-2. The V gene's germline CDR1 is LGHDT and CDR2 YNNKEL (reference sequence). This CDR3 spans 12 amino acids. The CDR3 loop is CASSPHTGGYTF.

This rearrangement joins TRBV29-1 to TRBJ1-1; lacking DNA, the TRBD1 call made by TCRdb goes unchecked. Germline loops: CDR1 SQVTM, CDR2 ANQGSEA. CDR3 length: 13 residues. The CDR3 here is CSAMQGAWTEAFF.

The chain couples TRBV27 to TRBJ2-1; TCRdb names TRBD2, which stays unverified in the absence of DNA. CDR1 and CDR2 (germline): MNHEY, SMNVEV (reference sequence). The CDR3 length is 17 residues. The CDR3 reads CASSQSRTSGRFYEQFF.

The chain carries TRBV6-5 and TRBJ2-1; TCRdb reports TRBD2, a call that lacks DNA to check it against. Germline V lookup: CDR1 MNHEY, CDR2 SVGAGI. The CDR3 totals 15 residues. The CDR3 loop is CASTSPKGGQDEQFF.

The chain recombines TRBV10-1 with TRBJ2-2; TCRdb reports TRBD2, a call that lacks DNA to check it against. CDR3 size: 18 residues. CDR1 and CDR2 from the germline V gene are WNHNN and SYGVQD (reference sequence). CDR3 residues: CANPRRLAGGPRSGELFF.

V usage is TRBV7-6 and J usage is TRBJ2-3; TCRdb lists TRBD2, though no DNA is available to test this call. In germline, CDR1 is SGHVS, CDR2 FNYEAQ. The CDR3 has 16 amino acids. CDR3 loop: CASSTTPGPHTDTQYF.

The rearrangement joins TRBV19 to TRBJ2-1. Germline CDR1 is LNHDA and CDR2 is SQIVND (reference sequence). CDR3 length equals 13 residues. This CDR3 is CASSIDYWNEQFF.

The V call is TRBV9, the J call TRBJ1-5; TCRdb outputs TRBD1, but without DNA this stays unchecked. The length of the CDR3 is 15 residues. Germline assignment: CDR1 SGDLS and CDR2 YYNGEE. The CDR3 region is CASSVAGDEDQPQHF.

The CDR3 is CASSGDGSYAYEQYF. The rearrangement links TRBV5-1 to TRBJ2-7; the TRBD2 assignment by TCRdb is unverifiable without DNA. Germline V gene data show CDR1 as SGHRS and CDR2 as YFSETQ. The CDR3 contains 15 residues.

This chain joins TRBV6-1 and TRBJ1-4. CDR3 length: 15 residues. Germline V CDR1 and CDR2: MNHNS, SASEGT. CDR3 residues: CASGVAPSANEKLFF.

The chain links TRBV6-5 to TRBJ2-5. The germline gives CDR1 MNHEY, CDR2 SVGAGI. The CDR3 loop spans 15 amino acids. CDR3 sequence reads: CASRWSEKFQETQYF.